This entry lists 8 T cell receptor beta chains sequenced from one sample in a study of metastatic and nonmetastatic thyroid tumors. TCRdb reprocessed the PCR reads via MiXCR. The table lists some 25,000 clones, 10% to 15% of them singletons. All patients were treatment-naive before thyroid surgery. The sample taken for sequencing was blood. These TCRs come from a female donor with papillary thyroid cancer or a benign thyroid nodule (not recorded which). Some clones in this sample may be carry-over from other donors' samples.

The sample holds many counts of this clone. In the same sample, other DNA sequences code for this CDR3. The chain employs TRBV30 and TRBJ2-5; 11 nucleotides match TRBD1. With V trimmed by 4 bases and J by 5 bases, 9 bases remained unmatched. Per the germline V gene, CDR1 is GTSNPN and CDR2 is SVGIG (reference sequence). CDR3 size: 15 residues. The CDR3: CAWTGTGGVWETQYF. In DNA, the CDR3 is TGTGCCTGGACCGGGACAGGGGGGGTATGGGAGACCCAGTACTTC.

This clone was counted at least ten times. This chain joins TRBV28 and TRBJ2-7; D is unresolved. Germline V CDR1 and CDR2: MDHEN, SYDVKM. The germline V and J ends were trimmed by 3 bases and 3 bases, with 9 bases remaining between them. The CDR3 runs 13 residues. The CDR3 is CASSFRGLYEQYF. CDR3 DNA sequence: TGTGCCAGCAGTTTCCGTGGGCTCTACGAGCAGTACTTC.

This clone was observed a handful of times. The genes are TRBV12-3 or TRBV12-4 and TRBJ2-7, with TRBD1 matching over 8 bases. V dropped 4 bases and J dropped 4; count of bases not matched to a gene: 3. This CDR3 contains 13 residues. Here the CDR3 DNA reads TGTGCCAGCAGTTCGGACAGGGATTACGAGCAGTACTTC. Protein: CASSSDRDYEQYF.

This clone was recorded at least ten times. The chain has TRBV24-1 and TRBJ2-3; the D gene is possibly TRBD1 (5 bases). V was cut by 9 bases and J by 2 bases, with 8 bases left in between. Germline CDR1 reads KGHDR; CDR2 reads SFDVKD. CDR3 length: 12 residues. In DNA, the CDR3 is TGTGCCACCGACAGAAACACAGATACGCAGTATTTT. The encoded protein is CATDRNTDTQYF.

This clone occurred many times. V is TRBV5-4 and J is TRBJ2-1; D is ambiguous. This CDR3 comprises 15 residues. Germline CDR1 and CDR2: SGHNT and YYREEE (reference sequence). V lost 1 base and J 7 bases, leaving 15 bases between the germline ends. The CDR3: CASSLSGSLGNEQFF. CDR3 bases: TGTGCCAGCAGCTTGTCCGGTTCCCTAGGTAATGAGCAGTTCTTC.

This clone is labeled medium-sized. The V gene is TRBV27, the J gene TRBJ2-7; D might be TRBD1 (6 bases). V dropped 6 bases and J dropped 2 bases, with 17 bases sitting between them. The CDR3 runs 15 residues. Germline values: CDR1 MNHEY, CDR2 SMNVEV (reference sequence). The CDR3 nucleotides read TGTGCCAGCAGGAAACAGGGTTACGGAACCTACGAGCAGTACTTC. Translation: CASRKQGYGTYEQYF.

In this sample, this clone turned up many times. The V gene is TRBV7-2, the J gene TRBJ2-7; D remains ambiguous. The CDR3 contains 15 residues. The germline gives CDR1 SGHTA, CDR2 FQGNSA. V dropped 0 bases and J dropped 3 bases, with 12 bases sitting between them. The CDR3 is CASSLAGVHYYEQYF. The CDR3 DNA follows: TGTGCCAGCAGCTTAGCAGGAGTGCACTACTACGAGCAGTACTTC.

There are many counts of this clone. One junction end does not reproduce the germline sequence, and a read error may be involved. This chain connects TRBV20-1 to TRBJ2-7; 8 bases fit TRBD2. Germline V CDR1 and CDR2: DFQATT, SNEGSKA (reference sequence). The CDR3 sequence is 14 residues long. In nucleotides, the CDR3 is TGCAGCGCTAAGGGACTAGTGGCTCAGTACGAGCAGTACTTC. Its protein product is CSAKGLVAQYEQYF.